This T cell receptor (beta chain) was profiled in a study of neurological immune-mediated disorders. It was by 5'RACE with 10-nucleotide random UMIs that the cDNA was made. Each CDR3 protein gets one entry after TCRdb re-called the 5' RACE reads with MiXCR. The sample lists about 59,000 distinct CDR3 sequences; about 24% were seen once. This clonotype was recorded many times. Its antigen is not identified. Notes on the study in general: While HTLV-1-associated myelopathy showed the greatest TCR clonal expansion, multiple sclerosis showed the least, falling below healthy controls.

The time point here: technical triplicate 2. Germline V gene lookup returns CDR1 DFQATT and CDR2 SNEGSKA (reference sequence). V was shortened by 4 bases and J by 7 bases, with 10 bases between the two germline ends. There are 11 residues in the CDR3. The sample taken for sequencing was PBMCs. This TCR was sampled from a man in his fifties or sixties with HTLV-1-associated myelopathy (HAM/TSP). The rearrangement links TRBV20-1 to TRBJ1-1, with no clear D. The DNA for the CDR3 is TGCAGTGCTACCAACTCCTTTGAAGCTTTCTTT. Protein product: CSATNSFEAFF.